A single sample gave rise to the 26 T cell receptor beta chains below, sequenced in a study of identical twins' blood T cells. TCRdb reprocessed the 5' RACE reads via MiXCR and lists one record per CDR3 protein. This sample carries fewer than 450,000 distinct CDR3 sequences, around 30% of them seen once, and the ten largest clones take 6.1%. The sequenced material came from PBMCs. These receptors were taken from a woman between 18 and 55 years old in good health.

This clonotype was seen at least ten times. The chain links TRBV29-1 to TRBJ1-2; D is unresolved. CDR3 length: 10 amino acids. Trimming pared 1 base from V and 7 bases from J, leaving 4 bases between. CDR1 is SQVTM and CDR2 is ANQGSEA in the germline V gene. The CDR3 DNA reads as TGCAGCGTTGAAGGGTCTGGCTACACCTTC. The encoded protein is CSVEGSGYTF. Using reference TRBV29-1 and TRBJ1-2 for the parts outside the CDR3, the full variable domain is SAVISQKPSRDICQRGTSLTIQCQVDSQVTMMFWYRQQPGQSLTLIATANQGSEATYESGFVIDKFPISRPNLTFSTLTVSNMSPEDSSIYLCSVEGSGYTFGSGTRLTVV.

The table lists this clonotype with a few counts. The V gene is TRBV3-1, the J gene TRBJ2-3; D not certain. The length of the CDR3 is 11 residues. Per germline, CDR1 LGHDT and CDR2 YNNKEL (reference sequence). Trimming pared 8 bases from V and 5 bases from J, leaving 8 bases between. CDR3 loop: CASQSRDTQYF. DNA of the CDR3: TGTGCCAGCCAGTCCAGAGATACGCAGTATTTT.

Written as DNA, the CDR3 is TGTGCCACCAGTGGACAGGGTAACACCGGGGAGCTGTTTTTT. It translates to CATSGQGNTGELFF. This chain joins TRBV24-1 and TRBJ2-2, with 7 nucleotides matching TRBD1. This CDR3 is built from 14 residues. V gave up 5 bases and J gave up 2 bases; unmatched junction bases: 1. CDR1 and CDR2 from the germline V gene are KGHDR and SFDVKD.

This clonotype has just a few counts. The chain combines TRBV6-2 or TRBV6-3 with TRBJ2-1, with D possibly being TRBD2 (5 bases). CDR1 is MNHEY and CDR2 is SVGEGT in the germline V gene. The V and J ends lost 9 bases and 0 bases respectively, with 15 bases between them. The CDR3 length is 15 residues. The CDR3 nucleotides read TGTGCCAGTAAAGCGGTCCAAAGCTCCTACAATGAGCAGTTCTTC. Protein: CASKAVQSSYNEQFF.

The chain has TRBV6-5 and TRBJ2-3, with 10 bases that match TRBD2. The junction had 14 bases not matched to a gene; V was cut back by 6 bases and J by 8 bases. The CDR3 runs 16 residues. Germline values: CDR1 MNHEY, CDR2 SVGAGI. CDR3 nucleotide sequence: TGTGCCAGCAGCCGGTTTATAGCGGGAGGTTCCGGTACGCAGTATTTT. Amino acids: CASSRFIAGGSGTQYF.

The chain links TRBV18 to TRBJ1-4; a possible D gene is TRBD1 (5 bases). Germline lookup yields CDR1 KGHSH and CDR2 LQKENI. The CDR3 is made up of 13 amino acids. V lost 4 bases and J 5 bases, leaving 8 bases between the germline ends. The DNA for the CDR3 is TGTGCCAGCTCACAAGGGACCAATGAAAAACTGTTTTTT. Its protein is CASSQGTNEKLFF.

The chain has TRBV19 and TRBJ1-3; D is uncertain. This CDR3 is built from 14 residues. CDR1 and CDR2 from the germline V gene are LNHDA and SQIVND (reference sequence). V was shortened by 6 bases and J by 4 bases, with 13 bases between the two germline ends. CDR3 sequence: CASRPGVTGNTIYF. DNA for the CDR3: TGTGCCAGTAGGCCTGGGGTGACGGGAAACACCATATATTTT. The entire variable domain, with the rest obtained from reference TRBV19 and TRBJ1-3, is as follows: DGGITQSPKYLFRKEGQNVTLSCEQNLNHDAMYWYRQDPGQGLRLIYYSQIVNDFQKGDIAEGYSVSREKKESFPLTVTSAQKNPTAFYLCASRPGVTGNTIYFGEGSWLTVV.

The chain uses TRBV12-3 or TRBV12-4 and TRBJ2-2, with D uncertain. V was cut by 8 bases and J by 1 base, with 2 bases left in between. The CDR3 sequence is 11 residues long. This CDR3 reads CASLNTGELFF. The DNA for the CDR3 is TGTGCCAGCCTGAACACCGGGGAGCTGTTTTTT.

This clonotype has just a few counts. CDR3 amino acids: CASSELAGTDTQYF. The CDR3 region has the DNA TGTGCCAGCAGTGAACTAGCGGGCACAGATACGCAGTATTTT. The V and J genes are TRBV2 and TRBJ2-3; 7 nucleotides align to TRBD2. With 2 bases clipped from V and 1 base from J, the junction kept 0 bases outside the gene matches. Per germline, CDR1 SNHLY and CDR2 FYNNEI. The length of the CDR3 is 14 residues. The full variable domain, in which reference TRBV2 and TRBJ2-3 provide the parts outside the CDR3, is EPEVTQTPSHQVTQMGQEVILRCVPISNHLYFYWYRQILGQKVEFLVSFYNNEISEKSEIFDDQFSVERPDGSNFTLKIRSTKLEDSAMYFCASSELAGTDTQYFGPGTRLTVL.

The chain combines TRBV10-3 with TRBJ2-1; tentatively, D is TRBD1 (6 bases). The CDR3 loop spans 15 amino acids. The V end lost 0 bases, the J end lost 5 bases, and 11 bases lay between the germline ends. Germline CDR1 and CDR2: ENHRY and SYGVKD. In nucleotides, the CDR3 is TGTGCCATCAGTGAGTCGGGGACACCAGACAATGAGCAGTTCTTC. Translated: CAISESGTPDNEQFF.

This clonotype was seen more than once but under ten times. V gene TRBV20-1 combines with J gene TRBJ2-3; 8 bases are a match to TRBD2. Germline CDR1 reads DFQATT; CDR2 reads SNEGSKA (reference sequence). V trimming: 2 bases; J trimming: 4 bases; junction bases outside the gene matches: 5. The CDR3 has 14 residues. The CDR3 DNA reads TGCAGTGCTAGATCCGGGGGGGGAGCAGATACGCAGTATTTT. As protein: CSARSGGGADTQYF.

This clonotype was seen more than once but under ten times. V and J are TRBV29-1 and TRBJ1-1; D call uncertain. Trimming took 5 bases from V and 1 from J, leaving 8 bases between them. This CDR3 is built from 12 residues. The germline V gene encodes CDR1 SQVTM and CDR2 ANQGSEA. The CDR3 loop is CSVPTANTEAFF. The CDR3 coding sequence is TGCAGCGTTCCAACTGCGAACACTGAAGCTTTCTTT.

This clonotype was counted a few times. The chain is built from TRBV3-1 and TRBJ1-3; TRBD1 might be the D (5 bases). The CDR3 is 14 amino acids. Trimming took off 4 bases at V and 0 bases at J, with 7 bases between the two ends. The germline CDR1 and CDR2 sequences are LGHDT and YNNKEL (reference sequence). The CDR3 sequence: CASSRGGSGNTIYF. DNA for the CDR3: TGTGCCAGCAGCCGCGGGGGCTCTGGAAACACCATATATTTT.

As regards this clonotype: At one boundary the junction diverges from the germline segment, which might be a read error. The chain joins TRBV19 to TRBJ2-3; D ambiguous. The V gene's germline CDR1 is LNHDA and CDR2 SQIVND (reference sequence). The CDR3 contains 15 residues. CDR3 loop: CASSSAGGFTDAQYF. CDR3 in DNA: TGTGCCAGTAGTTCAGCTGGTGGATTCACAGATGCGCAGTATTTT.

This chain links TRBV10-3 with TRBJ1-1; weak D call: TRBD1 (5 bases). V lost 8 bases, J lost 1 base, and 14 bases lay in between. Germline values: CDR1 ENHRY, CDR2 SYGVKD. The CDR3 is 14 amino acids. The CDR3 reads CAIQLGEGNTEAFF. The CDR3 DNA is TGTGCCATCCAACTGGGGGAGGGGAACACTGAAGCTTTCTTT.

Notes on this clonotype: This may be a read error, as it is one base from a much larger clone. The V gene is TRBV14, the J gene TRBJ1-6, with TRBD1 as a possible D gene (6 bases). With 2 bases removed from V and 6 bases from J, the gap between germline ends came to 17 bases. CDR1 SGHDN and CDR2 FVKESK come from the germline V gene. The CDR3 is 17 residues long. CDR3 DNA sequence: TGTGCCAGCAGCCAATTCACAGGGTCTTCGATTAATTCACCCCTCCACTTT. It codes for CASSQFTGSSINSPLHF. The full variable domain, with the rest looked up from reference TRBV14 and TRBJ1-6, is EAGVTQFPSHSVIEKGQTVTLRCDPISGHDNLYWYRRVMGKEIKFLLHFVKESKQDESGMPNNRFLAERTGGTYSTLKVQPAELEDSGVYFCASSQFTGSSINSPLHFGNGTRLTVT.

This clonotype appeared a few times. V usage is TRBV12-3 or TRBV12-4 and J usage is TRBJ2-7; D assignment may be TRBD1 or TRBD2 (6 bases each). The CDR3 runs to 13 residues. V lost 8 bases, J lost 3 bases, and 14 bases lay in between. For the CDR3, the DNA is TGTGCCAGCTGCCTCGGGGGCAGCTACGAGCAGTACTTC. It codes for CASCLGGSYEQYF.

The V and J genes are TRBV20-1 and TRBJ1-2; D is possibly TRBD1 (6 bases). Per the germline V gene, CDR1 is DFQATT and CDR2 is SNEGSKA (reference sequence). The CDR3 spans 11 residues. V was trimmed by 8 bases and J by 2 bases, leaving 9 bases between them. The CDR3 is CSSTGNYGYTF. The CDR3, as DNA: TGCAGTTCCACAGGGAACTATGGCTACACCTTC.

The chain couples TRBV9 to TRBJ1-1; D gene uncertain. Trimming removed 4 bases from V and 8 bases from J, with 9 bases in between. Germline CDR1 reads SGDLS; CDR2 reads YYNGEE. The CDR3 is made up of 11 amino acids. The chain's CDR3 is CASSSTGEAFF. For the CDR3, the DNA is TGTGCCAGCAGCTCGACGGGAGAAGCTTTCTTT.

This clonotype turned up a few times. A read error may produce the germline difference seen at one junction end. V usage is TRBV5-1 and J usage is TRBJ2-1; TRBD2 might be the D (6 bases). Looked up from germline, CDR1 is SGHRS and CDR2 is YFSETQ. This CDR3 has 16 amino acids. CDR3 nucleotides: TGCGCTAGCAGCTTGGTGACTAGTCGGTCCTACAATGAGCAGTTCTTC. Protein product: CASSLVTSRSYNEQFF.

V gene TRBV6-5 combines with J gene TRBJ2-2; D might be TRBD1 (6 bases). The germline CDR1 and CDR2 sequences are MNHEY and SVGAGI. The CDR3 covers 16 residues. V shed 4 bases and J shed 1 base, with 13 bases lying between them. CDR3 DNA: TGTGCCAGCAGTTCCGGGTTGGGACAGAACACCGGGGAGCTGTTTTTT. Translating it yields CASSSGLGQNTGELFF.

Notes on this clonotype: This may arise from a read error, as a much more abundant clone is one base away. The rearrangement uses TRBV18 and TRBJ1-1, with TRBD1 as a possible D gene (6 bases). From germline, CDR1 is KGHSH and CDR2 LQKENI. V lost 3 bases, J lost 4 bases, and 21 bases lay in between. The CDR3 spans 17 residues. In nucleotides, the CDR3 is TGTGCCAGCTCACCGCAAATAGGGCGGAGGGGGTCCACTGAAGCTTTCTTT. This encodes CASSPQIGRRGSTEAFF. Supplemented by reference TRBV18 and TRBJ1-1, the full variable domain reads NAGVMQNPRHLVRRRGQEARLRCSPMKGHSHVYWYRQLPEEGLKFMVYLQKENIIDESGMPKERFSAEFPKEGPSILRIQQVVRGDSAAYFCASSPQIGRRGSTEAFFGQGTRLTVV.

Details on this clonotype: The missing conserved phenylalanine or tryptophan at the end of this CDR3 makes a read error likely. The chain combines TRBV27 with TRBJ1-6; D gene ambiguous. With 11 bases removed from V and 7 bases from J, the gap between germline ends came to 21 bases. CDR1 is MNHEY and CDR2 is SMNVEV in the germline V gene (reference sequence). CDR3 length equals 15 residues. CDR3 amino acids: CACTGRVLNNSPLHL. CDR3 nucleotide sequence: TGTGCCTGCACCGGAAGGGTGTTAAACAATTCACCCCTCCACTTG.

This chain links TRBV5-1 with TRBJ1-2, with TRBD1 matching over 7 bases. J was trimmed by 6 bases and V by 0 bases; bases with no gene match: 11. The germline V gene encodes CDR1 SGHRS and CDR2 YFSETQ. This CDR3 is built from 16 residues. The CDR3 coding sequence is TGCGCCAGCAGCTTGGGGAGGACAGGCCCTTTAAATGGCTACACCTTC. This codes for CASSLGRTGPLNGYTF. The variable domain in full, completed from reference TRBV5-1 and TRBJ1-2, reads KAGVTQTPRYLIKTRGQQVTLSCSPISGHRSVSWYQQTPGQGLQFLFEYFSETQRNKGNFPGRFSGRQFSNSRSEMNVSTLELGDSALYLCASSLGRTGPLNGYTFGSGTRLTVV.

The chain links TRBV20-1 to TRBJ2-1; TRBD2 agrees at 9 bases. Germline assignment: CDR1 DFQATT and CDR2 SNEGSKA (reference sequence). J lost 7 bases, V lost 0 bases, and 7 bases had no gene match. The CDR3 has 15 amino acids. CDR3 bases: TGCAGTGCTAGAGATCCCGGGACTAGCAATAATGAGCAGTTCTTC. It yields the protein CSARDPGTSNNEQFF.

The chain joins TRBV24-1 to TRBJ2-3, with 7 bases fitting TRBD2. This CDR3 spans 14 amino acids. Germline loops: CDR1 KGHDR, CDR2 SFDVKD. The V segment lost 9 bases and the J segment 2 bases; nucleotides outside the gene matches: 7. CDR3 region: CATAHRDYTDTQYF. Written as DNA, the CDR3 is TGTGCCACCGCCCACCGGGACTACACAGATACGCAGTATTTT.